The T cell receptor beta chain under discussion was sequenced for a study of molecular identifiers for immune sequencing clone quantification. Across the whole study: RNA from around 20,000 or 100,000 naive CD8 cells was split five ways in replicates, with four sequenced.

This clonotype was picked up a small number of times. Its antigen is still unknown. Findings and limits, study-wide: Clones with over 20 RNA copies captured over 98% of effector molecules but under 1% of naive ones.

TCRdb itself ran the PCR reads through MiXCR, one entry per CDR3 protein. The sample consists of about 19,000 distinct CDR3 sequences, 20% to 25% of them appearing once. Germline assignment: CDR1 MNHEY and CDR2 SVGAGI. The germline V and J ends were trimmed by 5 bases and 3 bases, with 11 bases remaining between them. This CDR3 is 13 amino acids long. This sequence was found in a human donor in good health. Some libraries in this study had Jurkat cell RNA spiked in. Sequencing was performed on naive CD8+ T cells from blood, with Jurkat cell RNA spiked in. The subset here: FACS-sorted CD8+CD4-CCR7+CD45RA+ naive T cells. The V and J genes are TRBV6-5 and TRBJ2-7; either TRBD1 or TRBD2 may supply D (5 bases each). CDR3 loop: CASSGDGGYEQYF. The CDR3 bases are TGTGCCAGCAGTGGGGACGGCGGCTACGAGCAGTACTTC.